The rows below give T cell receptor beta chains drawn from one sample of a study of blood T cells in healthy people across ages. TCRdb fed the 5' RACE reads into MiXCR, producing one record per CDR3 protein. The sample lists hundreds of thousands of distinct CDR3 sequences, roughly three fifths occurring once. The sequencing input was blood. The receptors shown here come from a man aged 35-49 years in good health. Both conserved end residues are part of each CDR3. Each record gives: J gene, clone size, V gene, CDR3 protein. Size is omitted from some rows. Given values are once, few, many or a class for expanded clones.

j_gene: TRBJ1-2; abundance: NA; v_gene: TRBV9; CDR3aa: CASEDRGGYGYTF
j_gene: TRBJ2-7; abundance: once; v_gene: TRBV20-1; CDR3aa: CSARDTPGLAGFYERYF
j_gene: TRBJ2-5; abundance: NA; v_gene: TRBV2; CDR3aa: CASSVRAGFQETQYF
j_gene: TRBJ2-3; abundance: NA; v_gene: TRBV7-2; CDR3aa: CASSGPGADTQYF
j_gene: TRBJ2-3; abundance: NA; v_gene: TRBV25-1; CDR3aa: CASSDHSTDTQYF
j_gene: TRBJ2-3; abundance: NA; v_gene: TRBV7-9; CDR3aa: CASSRTGGLDTQYF
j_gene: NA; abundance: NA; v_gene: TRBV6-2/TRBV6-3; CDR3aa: CASSLSRGLSDEQYF
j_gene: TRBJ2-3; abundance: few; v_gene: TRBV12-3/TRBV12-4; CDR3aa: CASSPETDTQYF
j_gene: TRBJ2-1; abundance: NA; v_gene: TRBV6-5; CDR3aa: CASHGRDEQFF
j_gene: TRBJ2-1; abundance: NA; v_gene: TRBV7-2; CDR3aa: CASSLVSGSLYEQFF
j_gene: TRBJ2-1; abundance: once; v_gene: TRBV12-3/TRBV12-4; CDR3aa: CASSSRPGPRSSNNEQFF
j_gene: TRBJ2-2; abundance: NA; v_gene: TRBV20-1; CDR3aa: CSARDPGGNTGELFF
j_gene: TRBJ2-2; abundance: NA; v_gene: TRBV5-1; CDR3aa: CASSLVAGRYTGELFF
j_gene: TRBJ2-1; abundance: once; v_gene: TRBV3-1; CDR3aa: CASSQDIRTDYNEQFF
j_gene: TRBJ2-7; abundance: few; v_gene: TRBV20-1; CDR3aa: CSAIRDSSYEQYF
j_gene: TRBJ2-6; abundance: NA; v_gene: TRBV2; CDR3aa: CASSATNSGANVLTF
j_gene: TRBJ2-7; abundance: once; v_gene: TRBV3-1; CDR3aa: CASSQGPGFSYEQYF
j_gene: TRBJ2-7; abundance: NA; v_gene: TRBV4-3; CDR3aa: CASSQDQRGGVGEQYF
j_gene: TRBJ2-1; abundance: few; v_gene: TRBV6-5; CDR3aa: CASRAGVNEQFF
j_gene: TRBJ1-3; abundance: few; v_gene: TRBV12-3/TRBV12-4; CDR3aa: CASSLYSNTIYF
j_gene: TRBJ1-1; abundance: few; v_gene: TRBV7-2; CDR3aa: CASSPRTDPGNTEAFF
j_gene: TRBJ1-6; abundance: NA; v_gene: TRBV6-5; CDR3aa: CASKAPSHSPLHF
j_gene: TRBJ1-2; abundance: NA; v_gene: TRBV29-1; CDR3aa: CSVVGRLGYGYTF
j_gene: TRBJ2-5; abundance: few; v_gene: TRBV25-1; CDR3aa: CASSVQGIGETQYF
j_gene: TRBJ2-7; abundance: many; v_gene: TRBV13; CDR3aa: CASSSGTGGYEQYF
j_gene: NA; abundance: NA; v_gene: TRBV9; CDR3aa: CASSPHRDRVHEQYF
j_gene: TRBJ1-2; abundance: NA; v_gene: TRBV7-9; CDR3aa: CASSTRQGMITGYTF
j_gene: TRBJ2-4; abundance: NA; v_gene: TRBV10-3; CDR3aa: CAISQMGQGGDRDNIQYF
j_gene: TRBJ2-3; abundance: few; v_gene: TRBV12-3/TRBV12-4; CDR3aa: CASSRPGTGMADTQYF
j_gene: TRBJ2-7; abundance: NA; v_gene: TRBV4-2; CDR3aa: CASSQGTGPSSYEQYF
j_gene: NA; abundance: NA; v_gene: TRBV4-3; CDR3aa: CARFMVHEQYF
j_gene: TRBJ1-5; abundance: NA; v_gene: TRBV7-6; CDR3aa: CASSLEAWAGNQPQHF
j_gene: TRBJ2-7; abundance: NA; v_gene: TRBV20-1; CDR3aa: CSARSGGGSYEQYF
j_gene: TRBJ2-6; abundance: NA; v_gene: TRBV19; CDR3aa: CASSISDRENVLTF
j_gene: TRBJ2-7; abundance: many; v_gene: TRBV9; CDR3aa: CASSVVPGDEQYF
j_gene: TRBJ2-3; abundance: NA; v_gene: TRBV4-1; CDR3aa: CASSQIGTSTDTQYF
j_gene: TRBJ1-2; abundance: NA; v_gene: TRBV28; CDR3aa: CASSLSGAGYGYTF
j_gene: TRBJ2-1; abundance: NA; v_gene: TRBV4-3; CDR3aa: CASSKAGTYNEQFF
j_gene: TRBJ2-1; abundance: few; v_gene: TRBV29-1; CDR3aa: CSVSGTGVNEQFF
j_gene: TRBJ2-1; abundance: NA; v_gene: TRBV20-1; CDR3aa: CSARAGQGNYNEQFF
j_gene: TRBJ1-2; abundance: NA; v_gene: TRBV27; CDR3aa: CASSSSDSTGYTF
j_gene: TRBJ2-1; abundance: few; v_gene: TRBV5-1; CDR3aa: CASSLELTGGGDEQFF
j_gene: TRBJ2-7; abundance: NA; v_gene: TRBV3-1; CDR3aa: CASSQDANGWDEQYF
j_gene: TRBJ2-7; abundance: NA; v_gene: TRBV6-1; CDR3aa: CASRPLAGGSYEQYF
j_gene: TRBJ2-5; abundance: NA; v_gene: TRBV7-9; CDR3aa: CASSTTGVAPQYF
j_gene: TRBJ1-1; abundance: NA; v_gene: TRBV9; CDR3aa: CASSKSGANTEAFF
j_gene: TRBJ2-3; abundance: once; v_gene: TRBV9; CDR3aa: CASSADLAVSTDTQYF
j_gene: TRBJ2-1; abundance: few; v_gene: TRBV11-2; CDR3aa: CASTRVNEQFF
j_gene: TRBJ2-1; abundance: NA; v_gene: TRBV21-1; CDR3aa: CASLLAGVDEQFF
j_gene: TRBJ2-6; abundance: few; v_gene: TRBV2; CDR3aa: CASGLGGANVLTF
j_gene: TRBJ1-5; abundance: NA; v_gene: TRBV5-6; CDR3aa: CASSRTGTSNQPQHF
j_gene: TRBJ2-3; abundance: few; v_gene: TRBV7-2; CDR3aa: CASSLWGGPTDTQYF
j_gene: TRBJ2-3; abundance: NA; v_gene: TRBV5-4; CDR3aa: CASSSGGGRGDTQYF
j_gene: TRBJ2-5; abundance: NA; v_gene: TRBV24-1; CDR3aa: CATSDFGVGETQYF
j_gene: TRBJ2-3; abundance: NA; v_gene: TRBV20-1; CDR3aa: CSARDRRSTDTQYF
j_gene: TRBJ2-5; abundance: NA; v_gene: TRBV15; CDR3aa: CATSSGGSGAARETQYF
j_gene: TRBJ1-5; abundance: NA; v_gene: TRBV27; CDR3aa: CASSHRDSNQPQHF
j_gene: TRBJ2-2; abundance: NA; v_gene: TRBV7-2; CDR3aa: CASSHRGEFAGELFF
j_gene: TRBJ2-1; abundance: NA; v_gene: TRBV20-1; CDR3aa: CSAEQGNEQFF
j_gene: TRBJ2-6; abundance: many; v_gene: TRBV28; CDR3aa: CASRTMDASNVLTF